This T cell receptor beta chain was recovered during a study of cytomegalovirus exposure and HLA in healthy donors (TCRdb year 2017). General notes on the study: An earlier analysis of a few hundred of the donors reported 276 Gb of sequence data and 117 million unique TCR beta sequences obtained from around 190 million T cells. An early release that covered roughly 600 HLA-typed donors contained 300 to 350 gigabases of sequencing data and 65 million to 100 million unique TCR sequences. Of the 300 to 450 genotyped donors, over 65% fell in the genetic ancestry cluster associated with self-reported Caucasian donors. The aim of the study was to test whether cataloging public T cell receptors could identify signatures of past pathogen exposure. The T cell repertoires of some 670 subjects were profiled by immunosequencing and related to cytomegalovirus serostatus. Along with the approximately 700-subject first cohort, a separate validation cohort of around 120 different subjects was used. High-throughput TCR immunosequencing, statistical association of individual TCRs with disease status, and machine learning were combined to predict cytomegalovirus infection status. A later analysis re-analyzed previously published TCR beta repertoires from 666 donors and added high-resolution HLA genotyping to study TCR occurrence patterns. Rather than drawing on any new phenotypic data, the later analysis identified candidate immune exposures from TCR beta sequences and the way those sequences occurred across donors. To decide whether each TCR beta V gene segment behaved as functional or pseudogenic, an earlier analysis of some 600 of the donors relied on high-throughput TCR beta sequencing. Donor age, sex, ethnicity and CMV serostatus were compiled together with the repertoire data. A later genetic analysis used genome-wide SNP genotypes for about 60% of the 666 donors, treating that subset as a discovery cohort. Every discovery cohort repertoire had been produced on one sequencing platform. HLA typing covered class I and class II loci at four-digit resolution. The number of typed donors differed by locus: roughly 620-630 for A, B, C, DRB1 and DQB1; approximately 540 for DQA1; 606 for DPA1; and around 470 for DPB1. Because of strong linkage in the cohort, a handful of DR-DQ haplotypes were treated as single units for association and clustering. Across around 400 genotyped donors of the cohort, an average of about 220,000 unique TCR beta nucleotide sequences per donor were sequenced, and approximately 17% of those sequences were non-productive. Beyond this particular receptor, the publication reports: Sequencing depth was assumed to be roughly uniform across donors in the presence/absence analyses, though that assumption may not hold. In a later genetic analysis, a missense DCLRE1C variant was associated with V-gene and J-gene trimming of TCR beta chains, and the association was replicated in an independent cohort. A later analysis reported that several top co-occurrence clusters appeared linked to parvovirus B19, influenza, CMV and Epstein-Barr virus. In a later analysis, TCR association rates were found to vary across HLA loci, with the most associated TCRs seen for DRB1 alleles and the fewest for HLA-C alleles. Linkage disequilibrium might explain the correlated functional status among segregating V segments, but an unknown experimental factor could not be ruled out. While some public TCRs were present in many individuals, most TCR sequences turned up only very rarely across donors. The cohort was sequenced for TCR beta chains only, and without alpha or paired-chain data the features that could be detected were limited. The classifier was reported to diagnose cytomegalovirus status with high specificity and sensitivity in both the original and validation cohorts. An earlier analysis of approximately 600 of the donors showed that most TCR beta V segments appeared in productive rearrangements either about 87% or about 30% of the time, which broadly matched IMGT annotations. In a later analysis, HLA-associated TCR beta chains showed more clonal expansion and lower generation probabilities than non-associated chains that were equally common. Some IMGT-functional V segments, including TRBV6-2 and TRBV6-3, could not be distinguished by the 87-base-pair reads and were therefore excluded. Three of the identified cytomegalovirus-associated TCR beta chains were confirmed in vitro to be specific for cytomegalovirus antigens. When HLA alleles, especially DR and DQ, strongly co-occurred, attributing TCR associations to individual alleles was difficult. A later analysis found that most CMV-associated TCR beta chains appeared HLA-restricted, with HLA associations seemingly driven largely by CMV exposure. Because counts were too low, more than 15 rarely observed V segments, including chromosome 9 orphons, were excluded from the earlier analysis of roughly 580 of the donors. HLA typing was unavailable for some donors at each locus, so association tests used only the typed subset. In the study, 150 to 200 TCR beta chains were listed as associated with cytomegalovirus. In a later genetic analysis, fewer N-insertions in productive TCRs were reported among donors in an Asian-associated ancestry cluster than the roughly 700-donor mean. A group of highly shared sequence variants was considered likely to be a technical artifact of the sequencing pipeline. The authors suggested that the approach could potentially be generalized to other disease states and immunological phenotypes. The only immune exposure information available for the cohort was CMV serostatus. A further reported finding was that TCR beta sequences accurately predicted the HLA-A and HLA-B alleles for most subjects in the first cohort. Specific HLA alleles were associated with 15,000 to 20,000 TCR beta sequences at a false discovery rate of 0.05 in a later analysis.

Regarding this clone: Its antigen target is currently unknown. Base qualities are not at hand, and no much larger clone is one base apart.

Receptors were amplified or captured by the immunoSEQ multiplex PCR assay. The multiplex PCR relied on a mix of 60 forward primers for TCR Vbeta segments and 13 reverse primers for TCR Jbeta segments. The CDR3 region of rearranged TCR beta genes was amplified from genomic DNA with a multiplex PCR assay. On the Illumina HiSeq System, the amplified TCR beta libraries were sequenced as 87-base-pair reads. The authors processed their data as follows. A later analysis counted tens of millions of unique TCR beta chains across the 700 or so repertoires, and some 11 million of these chains were shared by at least two donors. Raw reads were error-corrected and collapsed into unique sequences by a nearest-neighbor algorithm in which closely related sequences were merged to remove PCR and sequencing errors. CDR3 sequences were aligned to IMGT reference sequences to assign V, D and J gene segments. For a sequence to be retained, a match of at least six nucleotides to both a V gene segment and a J gene segment was required. Rearrangements were called productive when the CDR3 lacked stop codons and stayed in frame with V and J; all others were non-productive. Following IMGT convention, CDR3 was defined as the stretch from the second conserved V-encoded cysteine up to the conserved J-encoded phenylalanine. Sequences without an unambiguous match to a single V gene segment were excluded from the earlier analysis of several hundred of the donors. An earlier analysis of a few hundred of the donors called V segments functional above 56.7% productive rearrangements and segregating when the between-donor standard deviation exceeded 5%. A statistical classification framework was built for diagnosing cytomegalovirus status from the catalog of TCR beta chain sequences. A later analysis assigned V and J genes by comparing TCR nucleotide sequences with IMGT/GENE-DB human TR gene sequences. The TCRdist pipeline was used in a later analysis to assign CDR3 sequences and most-parsimonious VDJ recombination scenarios. A later analysis defined each TCR beta chain by its CDR3 amino acid sequence plus V-gene family, and excluded reads lacking a unique V-gene family. To address suspected cross-contamination and a sequencing artifact, a later analysis removed under 600 highly shared, low-generation-probability nucleotide sequences. In a later analysis, a clonal expansion index was calculated for each public chain from normalized within-repertoire ranks of inferred template counts. A later analysis computed generation probabilities with a VDJ recombination model fitted to out-of-frame rearrangements, and checked the results against IGoR. A later analysis scored TCR-TCR, TCR-HLA and TCR-CMV co-occurrence with hypergeometric tests, applying a repertoire-size bias correction to TCR pairs. A later analysis estimated false discovery rates by permuting HLA or CMV assignments 20 times. In a later analysis, co-occurring TCRs were grouped using DBSCAN, with TCRdist sequence similarity added in when clustering inside HLA-allele-positive subsets. Repertoires with fewer than 30,000 or more than 120,000 public chains, plus five repertoires with anomalous nucleotide sharing, were excluded from co-occurrence clustering. In its TCRdb copy, this immuneACCESS table keeps in-frame sequences only and misses some clones. Where compared with another copy, unresolved V genes explain less than half of these, and the others have no known cause. V, J and clone size reflect that table, while D and trimming were determined from the DNA. A total of about 78,000 clones appear in this sample, 65% to 80% of them only once. Together, the top ten hold around 10% of the sample.

The cohort comprised 550 to 700 healthy bone marrow donors. At the time of sampling, all cohort members were nominally healthy, though unrecorded immune exposures were likely present. The donor tested CMV seropositive and was one of the 289 seropositive cohort members. Every donor gave a peripheral blood sample, and the peripheral blood mononuclear cells from that sample were used for TCR beta sequencing. Genomic DNA extraction from the blood cell samples was performed with the Qiagen DNeasy Blood Extraction Kit. Its CDR3 holds 13 amino acids, cysteine through phenylalanine. Of all the DNA, just the CDR3 is kept, 39 bases in frame from base 1. V is pared back by 5 bases and J by 2 bases, with 9 bases lying between the germline termini. From a lookup of the germline V gene (reference sequence), CDR1 and CDR2 are SEHNR and FQNEAQ.

Sample: PBMCs. The receptor comes from a woman aged 40 to 50 in good health and CMV-seropositive. Recombination linked TRBV7-9 to TRBJ1-2; TRBD1 is a weak D gene call, 6 bases matching. The nucleotides are TGTGCCAGCAGCCGGGACACGAACTATGGCTACACCTTC. Its protein reads: CASSRDTNYGYTF. The full variable domain, with segments outside the CDR3 supplied by the reference TRBV7-9 and TRBJ1-2 proteins, appears as DTGVSQNPRHKITKRGQNVTFRCDPISEHNRLYWYRQTLGQGPEFLTYFQNEAQLEKSRLLSDRFSAERPKGSFSTLEIQRTEQGDSAMYLCASSRDTNYGYTFGSGTRLTVV.